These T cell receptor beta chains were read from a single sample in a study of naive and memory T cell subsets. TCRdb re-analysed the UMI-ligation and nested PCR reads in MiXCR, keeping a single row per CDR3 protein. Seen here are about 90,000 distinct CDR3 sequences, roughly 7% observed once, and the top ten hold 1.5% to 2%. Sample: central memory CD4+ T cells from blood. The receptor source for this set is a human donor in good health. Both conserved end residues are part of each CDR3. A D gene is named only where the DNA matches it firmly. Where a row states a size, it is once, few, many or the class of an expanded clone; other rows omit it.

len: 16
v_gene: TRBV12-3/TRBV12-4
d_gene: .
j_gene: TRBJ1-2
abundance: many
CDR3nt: TGTGCCAGCAGTTCCGCTGGCAGGGCGGGCATCGGAGGCTACACCTTC
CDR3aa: CASSSAGRAGIGGYTF

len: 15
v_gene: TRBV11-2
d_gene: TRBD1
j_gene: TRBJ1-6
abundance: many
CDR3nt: TGTGCCAGCAGCCTAACAAACAGGGGAGATTCACCCCTCCACTTT
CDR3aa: CASSLTNRGDSPLHF

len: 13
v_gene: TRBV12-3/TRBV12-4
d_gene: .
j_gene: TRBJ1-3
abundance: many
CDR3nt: TGTGCCAGCACCATGCCCGGGGGAAACACCATATATTTT
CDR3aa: CASTMPGGNTIYF

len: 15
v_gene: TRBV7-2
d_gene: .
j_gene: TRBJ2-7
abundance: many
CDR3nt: TGTGCCAGCAGCTTAGCCGGGGGAGGGGGCAGCGAGCAGTACTTC
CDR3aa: CASSLAGGGGSEQYF

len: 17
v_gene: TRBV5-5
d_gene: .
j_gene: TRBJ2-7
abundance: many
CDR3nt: TGTGCCAGCAGCTTTTTCCCAGTAGGAGGAGGATCCTACGAGCAGTACTTC
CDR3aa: CASSFFPVGGGSYEQYF

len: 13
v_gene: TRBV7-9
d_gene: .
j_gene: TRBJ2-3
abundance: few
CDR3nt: TGTGCCAGCAGCTTTCTCGGCACAGATACGCAGTATTTT
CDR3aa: CASSFLGTDTQYF

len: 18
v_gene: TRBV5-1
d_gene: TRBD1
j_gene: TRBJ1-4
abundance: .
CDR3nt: TGCGCCAGCAGCTTGCCAATGAATATAGGACAGGGAGGTGAAAAACTGTTTTTT
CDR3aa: CASSLPMNIGQGGEKLFF

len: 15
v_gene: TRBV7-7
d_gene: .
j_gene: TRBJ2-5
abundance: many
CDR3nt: TGTGCTAGCAGCTTAGTTGTAGGGGGTCAAGAGACCCAGTACTTC
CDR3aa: CASSLVVGGQETQYF

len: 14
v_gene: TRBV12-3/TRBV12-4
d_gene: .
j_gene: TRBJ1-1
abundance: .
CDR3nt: TGTGCCAGCAGTTTGATTCAGGGAAACACTGAAGCTTTCTTT
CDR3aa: CASSLIQGNTEAFF

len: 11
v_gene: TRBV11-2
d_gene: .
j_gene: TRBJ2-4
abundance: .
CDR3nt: TGTGCCAGCAGCGGGGGAAACATTCAGTACTTC
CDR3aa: CASSGGNIQYF

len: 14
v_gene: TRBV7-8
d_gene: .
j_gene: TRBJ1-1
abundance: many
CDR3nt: TGTGCCAGCAGCTTATCAGGGGAGCGCACTGAAGCTTTCTTT
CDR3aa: CASSLSGERTEAFF

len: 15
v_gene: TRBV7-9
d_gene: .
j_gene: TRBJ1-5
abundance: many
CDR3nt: TGTGCCAGCAGCTTTGCAGGGAATAGCAATCAGCCCCAGCATTTT
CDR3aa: CASSFAGNSNQPQHF

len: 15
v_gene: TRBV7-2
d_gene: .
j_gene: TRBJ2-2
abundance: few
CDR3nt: TGTGCCAGCAGCTTAGTACCGGGGAACACCGGGGAGCTGTTTTTT
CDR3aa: CASSLVPGNTGELFF

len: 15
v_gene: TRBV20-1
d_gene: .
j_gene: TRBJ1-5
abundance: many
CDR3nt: TGCAGTGCTAGAGATCCCGGGCAAGGCAATCAGCCCCAGCATTTT
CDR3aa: CSARDPGQGNQPQHF

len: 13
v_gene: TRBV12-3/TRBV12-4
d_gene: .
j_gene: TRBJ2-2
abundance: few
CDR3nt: TGTGCCAGCAGTTTCCGGGTCACCGGGGAGCTGTTTTTT
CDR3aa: CASSFRVTGELFF

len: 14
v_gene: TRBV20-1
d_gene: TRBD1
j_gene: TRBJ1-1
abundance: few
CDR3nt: TGCAGTGCTCGGGACAGGGGGTCGGGCACTGAAGCTTTCTTT
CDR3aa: CSARDRGSGTEAFF

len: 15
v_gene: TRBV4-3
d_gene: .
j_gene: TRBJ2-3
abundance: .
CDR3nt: TGCGCCAGCAGCCATACGGGCCCAGGCACAGATACGCAGTATTTT
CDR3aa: CASSHTGPGTDTQYF

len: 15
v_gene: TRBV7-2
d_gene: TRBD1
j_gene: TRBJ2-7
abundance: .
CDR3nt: TGTGCCAGCAGTGAGCGGACAGGGATTCCCTACGAGCAGTACTTC
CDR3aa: CASSERTGIPYEQYF

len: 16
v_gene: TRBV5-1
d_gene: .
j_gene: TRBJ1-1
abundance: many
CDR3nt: TGCGCCAGCAGCTTGGGGGATGCCAGGAGCAACACTGAAGCTTTCTTT
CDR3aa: CASSLGDARSNTEAFF

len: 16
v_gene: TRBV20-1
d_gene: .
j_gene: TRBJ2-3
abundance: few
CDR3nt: TGCAGTGCTAGTCCCACGGGGGGACAGCGTTTCTTTTGGCAGTATTTT
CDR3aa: CSASPTGGQRFFWQYF

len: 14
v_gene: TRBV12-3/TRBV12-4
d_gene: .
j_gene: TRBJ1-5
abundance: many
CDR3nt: TGTGCCAGCACCACGACGGATAGCAATCAGCCCCAGCATTTT
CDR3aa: CASTTTDSNQPQHF